These 6 T cell receptor beta chains were all obtained from the same sample, sequenced in a study of CD8 T cells in Susac syndrome. Random hexamers served to reverse transcribe roughly 0.5 to 1 ug RNA. From the immunoSEQ multiplex PCR reads, TCRdb called clonotypes with MiXCR, one entry per CDR3 protein. The table includes 160,000 or so distinct CDR3 sequences, approximately 94% detected once. The sequencing input was CD4+ T cells from PBMCs. These receptors were obtained from a human donor with multiple sclerosis.

As DNA, the CDR3 is TGCAGTGCTTCGGGAAGAAGCGGGACCTACGAGCAGTACTTC. Translated: CSASGRSGTYEQYF. The chain has TRBV20-1 and TRBJ2-7, with 7 nucleotides matching TRBD2. The germline V gene encodes CDR1 DFQATT and CDR2 SNEGSKA (reference sequence). V dropped 5 bases and J dropped 2; count of bases not matched to a gene: 9. The CDR3 loop spans 14 amino acids.

As DNA, the CDR3 is TGTGCCAGCAGCCCCTGGGGGGACCAAACCTACGAGCAGTACTTC. It codes for CASSPWGDQTYEQYF. The V gene is TRBV3-1, the J gene TRBJ2-7; perhaps TRBD2 as D (6 bases). The length of the CDR3 is 15 residues. The germline V and J ends were trimmed by 4 bases and 2 bases, with 15 bases remaining between them. In germline, CDR1 is LGHDT, CDR2 YNNKEL (reference sequence).

This clonotype was counted once. The gene calls are TRBV4-2 and TRBJ1-1, with D hard to call. The CDR3 extends over 14 amino acids. The germline gives CDR1 LGHNA, CDR2 YNFKEQ. The germline V and J ends were trimmed by 3 bases and 5 bases, with 13 bases remaining between them. The CDR3 sequence is CASSQAGRPTEAFF. In DNA form, the CDR3 reads TGTGCCAGCAGCCAGGCCGGCCGCCCAACTGAAGCTTTCTTT.

The chain is built from TRBV14 and TRBJ1-1; D remains unclear. V was trimmed by 2 bases and J by 3 bases, leaving 10 bases between them. The CDR3 spans 14 residues. Germline CDR1 SGHDN, CDR2 FVKESK. CDR3 loop: CASSQHGRDTEAFF. For the CDR3, the DNA is TGTGCCAGCAGCCAACATGGGAGGGACACTGAAGCTTTCTTT.

The J gene is TRBJ2-5, the V gene TRBV5-4, with TRBD1 as a possible D gene (6 bases). This CDR3 is built from 20 residues. Trimming shortened V by 3 bases and J by 3 bases, and 30 bases separated the two germline ends. Germline V CDR1 and CDR2: SGHNT, YYREEE (reference sequence). The CDR3 loop is CASSWGTFHWAGSEEETQYF. The CDR3 nucleotides are TGTGCCAGCAGCTGGGGGACATTCCATTGGGCCGGTTCTGAGGAAGAGACCCAGTACTTC.

This chain connects TRBV11-1 to TRBJ2-5, with no clear D. CDR1 is SGHAT and CDR2 is FQDESV in the germline V gene (reference sequence). This CDR3 contains 14 residues. With 1 base removed from V and 1 base from J, the gap between germline ends came to 7 bases. CDR3 protein: CASSLGTPQETQYF. CDR3 DNA: TGTGCCAGCAGCTTAGGAACCCCCCAAGAGACCCAGTACTTC.